This T cell receptor (beta chain) was profiled in a study of T-cell reconstitution after alpha-beta-depleted transplantation in children. Unique molecular identifiers featured in how the TCRbeta library was prepared. TCRdb re-analysed the PCR reads in MiXCR, keeping a single row per CDR3 protein. The sample consists of about 580,000 distinct CDR3 sequences, under 30% of them appearing once. Regarding the study as a whole: T cells produced anew were the main source of T-cell counts and diversity one year after transplant. Some patients' high day-60 TCRbeta diversity was traced to surviving recipient T cells and thymic progenitors. Expanded clones from the graft, numbering several hundred, reportedly supplied alpha-beta T cells about two months after transplant.

This clonotype showed up many times. Its specificity is not known. This CDR3 is built from 15 residues. Germline CDR1 reads SGHDT; CDR2 reads YYEEEE. The ends were cut back, 2 bases at V and 4 bases at J, with 16 bases in the middle. V is TRBV5-6 and J is TRBJ2-7; D unresolved. Sequenced material: PBMCs, mostly from graft donor cells, taken 360 days after TCRalphabeta/CD19-depleted stem cell transplant. This clonotype was obtained from a boy under two years old who had a stem cell transplant for acute myeloid leukemia, so the T cells may come from the graft donor. The CDR3 reads CASSFVGKGGYEQYV. In DNA, the CDR3 is TGTGCCAGCAGCTTCGTAGGGAAGGGCGGTTACGAGCAGTACGTC.